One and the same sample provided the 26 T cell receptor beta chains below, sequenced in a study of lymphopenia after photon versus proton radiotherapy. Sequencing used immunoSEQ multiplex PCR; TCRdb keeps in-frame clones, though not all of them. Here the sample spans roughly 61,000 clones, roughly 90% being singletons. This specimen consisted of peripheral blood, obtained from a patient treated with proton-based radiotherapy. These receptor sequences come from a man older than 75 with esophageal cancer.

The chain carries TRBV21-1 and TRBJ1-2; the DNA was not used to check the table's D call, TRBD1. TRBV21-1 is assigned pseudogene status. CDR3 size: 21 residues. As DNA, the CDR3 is TGTGCCAGCAGGGGCAGGGGGACAGGGTCTGAGGCTGTGCTCTTTAACTATGGCTACACCTTC. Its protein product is CASRGRGTGSEAVLFNYGYTF.

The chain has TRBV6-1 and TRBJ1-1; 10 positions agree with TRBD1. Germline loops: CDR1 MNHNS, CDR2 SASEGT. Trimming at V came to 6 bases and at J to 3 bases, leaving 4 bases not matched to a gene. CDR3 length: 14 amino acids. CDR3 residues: CASRGTGDHTEAFF. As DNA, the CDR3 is TGTGCCAGCAGGGGGACAGGGGATCACACTGAAGCTTTCTTT.

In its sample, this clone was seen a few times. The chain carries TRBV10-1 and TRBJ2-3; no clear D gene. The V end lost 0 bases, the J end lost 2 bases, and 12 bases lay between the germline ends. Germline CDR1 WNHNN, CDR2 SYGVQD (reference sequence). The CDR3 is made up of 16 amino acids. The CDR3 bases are TGCGCCAGCAGTGAGTCGAGGTTGCGGACCACAGATACGCAGTATTTT. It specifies CASSESRLRTTDTQYF.

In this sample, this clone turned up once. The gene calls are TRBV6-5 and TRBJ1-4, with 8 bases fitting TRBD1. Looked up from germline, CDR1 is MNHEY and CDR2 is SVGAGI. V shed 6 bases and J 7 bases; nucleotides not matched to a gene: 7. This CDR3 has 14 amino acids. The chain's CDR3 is CASRRGQGGEKLFF. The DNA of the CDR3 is TGTGCCAGCAGAAGAGGACAGGGAGGTGAAAAACTGTTTTTT.

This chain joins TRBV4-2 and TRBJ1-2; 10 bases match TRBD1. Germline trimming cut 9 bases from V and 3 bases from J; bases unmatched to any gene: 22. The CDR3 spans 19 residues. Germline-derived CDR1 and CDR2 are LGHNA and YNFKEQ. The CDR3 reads CASHNPGQGFRNEDYGYTF. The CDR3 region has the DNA TGTGCCAGTCATAATCCGGGACAGGGGTTTAGGAACGAGGACTATGGCTACACCTTC.

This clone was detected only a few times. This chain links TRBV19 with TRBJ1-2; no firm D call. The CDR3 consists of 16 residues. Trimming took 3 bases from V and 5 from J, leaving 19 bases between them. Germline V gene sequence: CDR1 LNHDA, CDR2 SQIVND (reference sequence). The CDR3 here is CASSISQAATRYGYTF. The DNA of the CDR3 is TGTGCCAGTAGTATCAGCCAGGCCGCGACCCGGTATGGCTACACCTTC.

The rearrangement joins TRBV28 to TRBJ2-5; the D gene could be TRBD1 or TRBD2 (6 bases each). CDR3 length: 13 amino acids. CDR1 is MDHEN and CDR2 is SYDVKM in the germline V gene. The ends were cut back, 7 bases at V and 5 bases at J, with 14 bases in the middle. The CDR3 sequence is CASTLGGRETQYF. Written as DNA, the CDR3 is TGTGCCAGCACCTTAGGGGGGCGGGAGACCCAGTACTTC. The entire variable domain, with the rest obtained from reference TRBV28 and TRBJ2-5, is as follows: DVKVTQSSRYLVKRTGEKVFLECVQDMDHENMFWYRQDPGLGLRLIYFSYDVKMKEKGDIPEGYSVSREKKERFSLILESASTNQTSMYLCASTLGGRETQYFGPGTRLLVL.

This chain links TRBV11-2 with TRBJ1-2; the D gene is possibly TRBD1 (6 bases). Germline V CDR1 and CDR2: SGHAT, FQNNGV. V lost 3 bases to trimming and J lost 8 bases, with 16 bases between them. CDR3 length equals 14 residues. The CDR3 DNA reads TGTGCCAGCAGCTTGATTAGGGGGGCCAACGGCTACACCTTC. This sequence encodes CASSLIRGANGYTF. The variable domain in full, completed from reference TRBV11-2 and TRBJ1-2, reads EAGVAQSPRYKIIEKRQSVAFWCNPISGHATLYWYQQILGQGPKLLIQFQNNGVVDDSQLPKDRFSAERLKGVDSTLKIQPAKLEDSAVYLCASSLIRGANGYTFGSGTRLTVV.

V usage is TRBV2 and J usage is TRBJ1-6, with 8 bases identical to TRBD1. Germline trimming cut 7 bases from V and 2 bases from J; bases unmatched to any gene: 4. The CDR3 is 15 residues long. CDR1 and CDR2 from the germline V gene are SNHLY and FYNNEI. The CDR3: CASKGQETYNSPLHF. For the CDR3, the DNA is TGTGCCAGCAAGGGACAGGAGACCTATAATTCACCCCTCCACTTT. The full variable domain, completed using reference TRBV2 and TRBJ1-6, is EPEVTQTPSHQVTQMGQEVILRCVPISNHLYFYWYRQILGQKVEFLVSFYNNEISEKSEIFDDQFSVERPDGSNFTLKIRSTKLEDSAMYFCASKGQETYNSPLHFGNGTRLTVT.

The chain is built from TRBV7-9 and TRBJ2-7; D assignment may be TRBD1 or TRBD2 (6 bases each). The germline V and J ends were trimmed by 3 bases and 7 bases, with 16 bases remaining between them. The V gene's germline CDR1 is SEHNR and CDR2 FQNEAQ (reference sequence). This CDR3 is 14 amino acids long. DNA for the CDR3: TGTGCCAGCAGCTTCTCCGGGAGAGGACAGGAGCAGTACTTC. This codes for CASSFSGRGQEQYF.

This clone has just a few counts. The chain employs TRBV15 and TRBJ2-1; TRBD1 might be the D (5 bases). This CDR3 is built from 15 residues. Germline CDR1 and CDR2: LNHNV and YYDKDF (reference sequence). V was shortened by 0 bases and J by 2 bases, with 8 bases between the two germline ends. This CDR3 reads CATSRDRGTYNEQFF. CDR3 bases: TGTGCCACCAGCAGAGATAGGGGAACCTACAATGAGCAGTTCTTC.

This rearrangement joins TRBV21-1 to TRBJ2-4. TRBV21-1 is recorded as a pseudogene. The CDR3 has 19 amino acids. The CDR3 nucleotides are TGTGCCAGCAGCAAAGCGCGCCGTAGGCAGAAGCTAAAGATAAACATTCAGTACTTC. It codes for CASSKARRRQKLKINIQYF.

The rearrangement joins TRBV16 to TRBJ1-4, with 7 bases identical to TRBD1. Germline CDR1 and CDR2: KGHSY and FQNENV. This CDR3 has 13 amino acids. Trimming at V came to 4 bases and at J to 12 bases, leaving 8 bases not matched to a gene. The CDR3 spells CASSLTRGTELFF. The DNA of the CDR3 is TGTGCCAGCAGCCTTACCAGGGGGACGGAACTGTTTTTT.

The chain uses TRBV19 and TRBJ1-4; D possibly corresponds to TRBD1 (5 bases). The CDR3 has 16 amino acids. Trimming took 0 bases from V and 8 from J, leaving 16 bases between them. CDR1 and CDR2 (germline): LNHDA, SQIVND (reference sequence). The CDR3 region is CASSIDQRGTREKLFF. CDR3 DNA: TGTGCCAGTAGTATAGATCAAAGGGGTACTCGCGAAAAACTGTTTTTT.

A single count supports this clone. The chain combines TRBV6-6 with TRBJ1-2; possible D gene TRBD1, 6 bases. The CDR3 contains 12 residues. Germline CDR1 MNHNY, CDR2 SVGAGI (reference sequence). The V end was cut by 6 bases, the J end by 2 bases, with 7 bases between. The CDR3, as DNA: TGTGCCAGCAGAGGGGGGAACTATGGCTACACCTTC. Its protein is CASRGGNYGYTF.

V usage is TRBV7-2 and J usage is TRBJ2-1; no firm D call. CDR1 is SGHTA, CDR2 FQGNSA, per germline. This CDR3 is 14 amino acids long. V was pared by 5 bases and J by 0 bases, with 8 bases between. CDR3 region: CASSPTNSYNEQFF. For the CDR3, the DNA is TGTGCCAGCAGCCCAACTAACTCCTACAATGAGCAGTTCTTC.

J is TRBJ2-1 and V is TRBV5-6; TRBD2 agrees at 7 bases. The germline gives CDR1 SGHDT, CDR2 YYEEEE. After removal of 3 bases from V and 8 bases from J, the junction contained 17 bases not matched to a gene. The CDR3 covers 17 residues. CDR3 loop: CASSSPPWEGLRYEQFF. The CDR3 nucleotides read TGTGCCAGCAGCTCCCCCCCTTGGGAGGGCCTTAGGTATGAGCAGTTCTTC.

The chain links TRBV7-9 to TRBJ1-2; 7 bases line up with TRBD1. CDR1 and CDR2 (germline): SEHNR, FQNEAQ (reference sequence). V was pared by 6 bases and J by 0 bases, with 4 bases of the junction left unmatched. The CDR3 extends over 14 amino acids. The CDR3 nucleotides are TGTGCCAGCAGGGGACAGTATTCTAACTATGGCTACACCTTC. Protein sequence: CASRGQYSNYGYTF.

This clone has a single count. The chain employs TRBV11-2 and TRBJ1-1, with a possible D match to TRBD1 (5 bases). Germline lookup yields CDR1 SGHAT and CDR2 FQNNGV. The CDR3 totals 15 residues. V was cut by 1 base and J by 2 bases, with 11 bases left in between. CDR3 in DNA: TGTGCCAGCAGCTTAGGGGGCGGTTTTAACACTGAAGCTTTCTTT. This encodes CASSLGGGFNTEAFF. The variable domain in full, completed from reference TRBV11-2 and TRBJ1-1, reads EAGVAQSPRYKIIEKRQSVAFWCNPISGHATLYWYQQILGQGPKLLIQFQNNGVVDDSQLPKDRFSAERLKGVDSTLKIQPAKLEDSAVYLCASSLGGGFNTEAFFGQGTRLTVV.

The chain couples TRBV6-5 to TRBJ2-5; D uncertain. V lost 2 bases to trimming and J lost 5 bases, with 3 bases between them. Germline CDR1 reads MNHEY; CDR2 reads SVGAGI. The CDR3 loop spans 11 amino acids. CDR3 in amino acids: CASSYGETQYF. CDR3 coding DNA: TGTGCCAGCAGTTACGGGGAGACCCAGTACTTC.

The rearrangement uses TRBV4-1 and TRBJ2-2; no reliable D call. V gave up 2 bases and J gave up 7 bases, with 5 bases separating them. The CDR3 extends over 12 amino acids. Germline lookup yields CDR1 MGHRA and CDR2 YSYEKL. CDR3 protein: CASSQPIGELFF. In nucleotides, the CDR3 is TGCGCCAGCAGCCAACCGATCGGGGAGCTGTTTTTT.

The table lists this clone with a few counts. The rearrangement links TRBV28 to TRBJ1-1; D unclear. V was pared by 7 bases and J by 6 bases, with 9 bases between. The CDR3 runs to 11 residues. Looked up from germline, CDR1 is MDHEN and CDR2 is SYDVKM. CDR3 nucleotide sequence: TGTGCCAGCAACACGGACTCTGAAGCTTTCTTT. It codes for CASNTDSEAFF.

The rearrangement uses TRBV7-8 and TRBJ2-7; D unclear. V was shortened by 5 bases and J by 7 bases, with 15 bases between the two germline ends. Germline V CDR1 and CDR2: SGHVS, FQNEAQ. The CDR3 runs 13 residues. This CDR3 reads CASSPPSAGEQYF. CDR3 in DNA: TGTGCCAGCAGCCCACCCTCCGCTGGAGAGCAGTACTTC.

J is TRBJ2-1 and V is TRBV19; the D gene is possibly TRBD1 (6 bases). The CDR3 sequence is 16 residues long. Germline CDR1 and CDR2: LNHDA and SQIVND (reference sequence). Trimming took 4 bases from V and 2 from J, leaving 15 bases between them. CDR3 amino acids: CASSRRVGDTYNEQFF. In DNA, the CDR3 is TGTGCCAGTAGTAGGCGGGTGGGGGACACCTACAATGAGCAGTTCTTC.

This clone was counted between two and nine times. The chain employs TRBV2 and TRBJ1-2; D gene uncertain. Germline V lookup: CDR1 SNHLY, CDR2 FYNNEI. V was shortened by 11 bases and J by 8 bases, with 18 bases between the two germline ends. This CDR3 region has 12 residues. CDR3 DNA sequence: TGTGCCGCGGGTCGGACTCTTGAGGGCTACACCTTC. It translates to CAAGRTLEGYTF.

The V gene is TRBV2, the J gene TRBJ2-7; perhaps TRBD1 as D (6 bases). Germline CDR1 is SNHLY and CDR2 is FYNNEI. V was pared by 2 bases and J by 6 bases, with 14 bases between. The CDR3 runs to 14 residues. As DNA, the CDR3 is TGTGCCAGCAGTGAACAGGGGATTCTATCCGAGCAGTACTTC. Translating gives CASSEQGILSEQYF.